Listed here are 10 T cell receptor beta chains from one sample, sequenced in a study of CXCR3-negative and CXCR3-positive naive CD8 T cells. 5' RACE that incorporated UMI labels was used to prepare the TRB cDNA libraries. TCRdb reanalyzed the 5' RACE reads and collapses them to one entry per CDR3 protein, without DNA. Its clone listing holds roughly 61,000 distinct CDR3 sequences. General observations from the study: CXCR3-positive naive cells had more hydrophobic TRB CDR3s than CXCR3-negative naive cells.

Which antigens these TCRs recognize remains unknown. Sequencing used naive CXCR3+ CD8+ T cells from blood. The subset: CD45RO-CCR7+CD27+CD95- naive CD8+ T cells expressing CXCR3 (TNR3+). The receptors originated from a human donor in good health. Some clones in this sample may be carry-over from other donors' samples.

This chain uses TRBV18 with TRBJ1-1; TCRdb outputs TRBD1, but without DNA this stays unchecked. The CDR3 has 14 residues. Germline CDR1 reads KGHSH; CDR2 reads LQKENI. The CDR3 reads CASSSGRGDTEAFF.

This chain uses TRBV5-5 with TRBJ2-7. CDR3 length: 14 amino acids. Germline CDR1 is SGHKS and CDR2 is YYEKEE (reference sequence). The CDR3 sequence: CASSSLYGPYEQYF.

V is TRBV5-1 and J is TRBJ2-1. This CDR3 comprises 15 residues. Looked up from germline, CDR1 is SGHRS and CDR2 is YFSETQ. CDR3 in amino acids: CASSYTEVPYNEEFF.

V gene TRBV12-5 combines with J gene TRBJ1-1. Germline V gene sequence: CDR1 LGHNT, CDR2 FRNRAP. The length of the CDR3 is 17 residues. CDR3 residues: CASGLSRITGSNTEAFF.

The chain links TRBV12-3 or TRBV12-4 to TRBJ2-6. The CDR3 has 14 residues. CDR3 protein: CASSAHSGANVLTF.

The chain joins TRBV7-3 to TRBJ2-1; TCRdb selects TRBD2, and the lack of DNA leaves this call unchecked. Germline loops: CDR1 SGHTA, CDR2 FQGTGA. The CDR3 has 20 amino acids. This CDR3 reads CASSFIGLAGGSRVGNEQFF.

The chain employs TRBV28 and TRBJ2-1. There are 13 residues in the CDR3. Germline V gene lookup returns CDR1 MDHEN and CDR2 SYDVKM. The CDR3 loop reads CASSFQFYNEQFF.

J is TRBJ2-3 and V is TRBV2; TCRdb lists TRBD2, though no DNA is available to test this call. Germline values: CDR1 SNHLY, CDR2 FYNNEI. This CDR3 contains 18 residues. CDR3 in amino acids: CASSPDSFTRTGTDTQYF.

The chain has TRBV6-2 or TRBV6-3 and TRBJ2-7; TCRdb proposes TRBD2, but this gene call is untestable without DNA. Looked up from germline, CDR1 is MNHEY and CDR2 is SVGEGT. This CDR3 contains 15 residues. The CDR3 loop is CASSYSAGGPYEQYF.

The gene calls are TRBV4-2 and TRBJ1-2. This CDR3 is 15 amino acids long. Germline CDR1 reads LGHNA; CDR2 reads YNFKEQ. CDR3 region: CASSQVNRELYGYTF.